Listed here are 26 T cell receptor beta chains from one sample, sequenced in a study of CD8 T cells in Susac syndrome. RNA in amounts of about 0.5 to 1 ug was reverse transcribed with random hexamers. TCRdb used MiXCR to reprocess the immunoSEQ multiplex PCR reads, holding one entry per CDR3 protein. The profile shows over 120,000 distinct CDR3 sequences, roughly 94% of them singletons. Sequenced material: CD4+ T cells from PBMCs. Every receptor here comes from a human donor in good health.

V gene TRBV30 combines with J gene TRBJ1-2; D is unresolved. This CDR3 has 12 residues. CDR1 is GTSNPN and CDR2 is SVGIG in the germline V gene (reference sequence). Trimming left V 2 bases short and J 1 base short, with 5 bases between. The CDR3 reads CAWSNRNYGYTF. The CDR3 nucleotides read TGTGCCTGGAGTAACCGTAACTATGGCTACACCTTC.

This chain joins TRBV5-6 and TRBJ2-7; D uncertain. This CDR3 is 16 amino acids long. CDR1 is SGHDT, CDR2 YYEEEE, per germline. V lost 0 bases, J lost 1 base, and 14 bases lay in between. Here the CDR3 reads CASSLGLAGVSYEQYF. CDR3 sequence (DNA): TGTGCCAGCAGCTTGGGGCTGGCAGGCGTATCCTACGAGCAGTACTTC.

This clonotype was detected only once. The DNA for the CDR3 is TGCAGTGCTAGCACAGCCACTGAAGCTTTCTTT. It yields the protein CSASTATEAFF. The V and J genes are TRBV20-1 and TRBJ1-1; no clear D. The CDR3 contains 11 residues. The germline V gene encodes CDR1 DFQATT and CDR2 SNEGSKA (reference sequence). V was shortened by 3 bases and J by 4 bases, with 6 bases between the two germline ends.

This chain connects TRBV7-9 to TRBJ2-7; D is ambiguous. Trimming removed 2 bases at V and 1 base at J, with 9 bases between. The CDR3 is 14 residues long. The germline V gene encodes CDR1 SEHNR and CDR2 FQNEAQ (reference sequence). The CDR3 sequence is CASSLRPSSYEQYF. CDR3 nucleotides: TGTGCCAGCAGCTTACGCCCTTCATCCTACGAGCAGTACTTC.

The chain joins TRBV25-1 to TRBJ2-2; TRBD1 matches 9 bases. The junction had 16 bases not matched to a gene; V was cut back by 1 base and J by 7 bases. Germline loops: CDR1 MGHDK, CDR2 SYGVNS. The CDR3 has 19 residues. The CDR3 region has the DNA TGTGCCAGCAGTGAATCCCCTGGTAAAGACAGGGGGATCGGCGGGGAGCTGTTTTTT. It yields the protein CASSESPGKDRGIGGELFF.

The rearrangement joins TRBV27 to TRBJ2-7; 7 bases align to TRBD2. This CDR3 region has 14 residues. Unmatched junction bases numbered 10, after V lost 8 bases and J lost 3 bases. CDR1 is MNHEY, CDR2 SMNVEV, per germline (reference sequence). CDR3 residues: CASLGLRRDYEQYF. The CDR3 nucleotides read TGTGCCAGCCTGGGACTACGGAGGGACTACGAGCAGTACTTC.

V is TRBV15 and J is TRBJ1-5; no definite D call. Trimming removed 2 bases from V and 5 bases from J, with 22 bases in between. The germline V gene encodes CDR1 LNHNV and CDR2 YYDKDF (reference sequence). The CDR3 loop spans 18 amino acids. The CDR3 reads CATSRQPMFGGWDQPQHF. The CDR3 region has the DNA TGTGCCACCAGCAGACAACCAATGTTTGGTGGGTGGGATCAGCCCCAGCATTTT.

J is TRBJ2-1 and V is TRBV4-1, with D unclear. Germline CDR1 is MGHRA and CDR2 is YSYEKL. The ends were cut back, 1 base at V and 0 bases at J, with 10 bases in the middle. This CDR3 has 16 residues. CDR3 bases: TGCGCCAGCAGCCAAGCTGATCTCTTCTCCTACAATGAGCAGTTCTTC. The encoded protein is CASSQADLFSYNEQFF.

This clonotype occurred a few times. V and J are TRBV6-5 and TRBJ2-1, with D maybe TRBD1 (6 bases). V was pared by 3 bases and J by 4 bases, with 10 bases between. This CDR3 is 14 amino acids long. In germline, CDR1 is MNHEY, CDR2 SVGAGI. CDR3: CASSYRQGYNEQFF. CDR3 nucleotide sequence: TGTGCCAGCAGTTATAGGCAGGGGTACAATGAGCAGTTCTTC.

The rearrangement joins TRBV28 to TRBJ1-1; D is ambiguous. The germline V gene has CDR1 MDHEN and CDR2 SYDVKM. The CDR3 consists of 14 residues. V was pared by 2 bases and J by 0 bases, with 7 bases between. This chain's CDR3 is CASSLPGMNTEAFF. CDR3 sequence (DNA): TGTGCCAGCAGTTTACCGGGGATGAACACTGAAGCTTTCTTT.

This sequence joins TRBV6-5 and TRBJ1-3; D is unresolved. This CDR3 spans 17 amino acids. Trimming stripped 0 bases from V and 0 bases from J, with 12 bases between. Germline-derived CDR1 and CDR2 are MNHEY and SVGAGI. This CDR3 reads CASSYSRTPSSGNTIYF. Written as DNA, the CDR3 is TGTGCCAGCAGTTACTCGAGGACTCCGAGCTCTGGAAACACCATATATTTT.

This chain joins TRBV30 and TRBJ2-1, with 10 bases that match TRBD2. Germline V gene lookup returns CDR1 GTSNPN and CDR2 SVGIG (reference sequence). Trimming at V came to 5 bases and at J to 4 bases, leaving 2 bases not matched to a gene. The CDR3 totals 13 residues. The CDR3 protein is CAWHSGRYNEQFF. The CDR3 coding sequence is TGTGCCTGGCATAGCGGGAGGTACAATGAGCAGTTCTTC.

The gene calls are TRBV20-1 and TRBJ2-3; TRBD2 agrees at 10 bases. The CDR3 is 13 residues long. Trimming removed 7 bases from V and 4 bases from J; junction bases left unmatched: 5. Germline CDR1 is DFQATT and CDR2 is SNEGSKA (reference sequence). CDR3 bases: TGCAGTGGTCGACTAGCGGGCGCAGATACGCAGTATTTT. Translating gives CSGRLAGADTQYF.

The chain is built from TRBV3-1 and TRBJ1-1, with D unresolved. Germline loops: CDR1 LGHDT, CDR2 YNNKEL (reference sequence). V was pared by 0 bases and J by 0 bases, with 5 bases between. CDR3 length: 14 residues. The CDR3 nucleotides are TGTGCCAGCAGCCAAGACCATATGAACACTGAAGCTTTCTTT. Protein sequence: CASSQDHMNTEAFF.

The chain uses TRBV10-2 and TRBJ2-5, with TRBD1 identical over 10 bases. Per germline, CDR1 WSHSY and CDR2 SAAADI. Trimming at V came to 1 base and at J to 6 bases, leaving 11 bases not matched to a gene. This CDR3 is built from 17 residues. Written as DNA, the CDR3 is TGCGCCAGCAGTGAGTTCCCGTGGGACAGGGGAAAACAGACCCAGTACTTC. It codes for CASSEFPWDRGKQTQYF.

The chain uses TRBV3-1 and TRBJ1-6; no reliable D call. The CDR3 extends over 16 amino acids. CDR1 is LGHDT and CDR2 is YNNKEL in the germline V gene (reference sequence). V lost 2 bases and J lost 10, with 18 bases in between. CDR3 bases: TGTGCCAGCAGCCAATTTGGCCACCAAGGAGGGTCACCCCTCCACTTT. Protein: CASSQFGHQGGSPLHF. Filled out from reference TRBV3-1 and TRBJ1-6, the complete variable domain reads DTAVSQTPKYLVTQMGNDKSIKCEQNLGHDTMYWYKQDSKKFLKIMFSYNNKELIINETVPNRFSPKSPDKAHLNLHINSLELGDSAVYFCASSQFGHQGGSPLHFGNGTRLTVT.

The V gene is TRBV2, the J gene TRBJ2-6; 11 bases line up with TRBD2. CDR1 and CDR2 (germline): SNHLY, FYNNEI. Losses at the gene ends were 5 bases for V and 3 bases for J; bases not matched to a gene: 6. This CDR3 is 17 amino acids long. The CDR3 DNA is TGTGCCAGCAGTTACGGGACTAGCGGTCTTGGGGCCAACGTCCTGACTTTC. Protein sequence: CASSYGTSGLGANVLTF.

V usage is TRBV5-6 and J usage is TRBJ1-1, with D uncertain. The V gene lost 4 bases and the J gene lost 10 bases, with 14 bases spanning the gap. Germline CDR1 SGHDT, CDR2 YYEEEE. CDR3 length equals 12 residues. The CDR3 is CASSHWEGRAFF. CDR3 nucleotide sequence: TGTGCCAGCAGCCACTGGGAGGGTCGAGCTTTCTTT.

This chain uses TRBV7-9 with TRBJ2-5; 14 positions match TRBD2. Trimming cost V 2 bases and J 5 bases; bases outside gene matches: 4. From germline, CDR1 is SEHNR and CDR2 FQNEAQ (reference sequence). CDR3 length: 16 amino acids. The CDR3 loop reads CASSLRLAGGGETQYF. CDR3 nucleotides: TGTGCCAGCAGCTTAAGACTAGCGGGAGGGGGTGAGACCCAGTACTTC.

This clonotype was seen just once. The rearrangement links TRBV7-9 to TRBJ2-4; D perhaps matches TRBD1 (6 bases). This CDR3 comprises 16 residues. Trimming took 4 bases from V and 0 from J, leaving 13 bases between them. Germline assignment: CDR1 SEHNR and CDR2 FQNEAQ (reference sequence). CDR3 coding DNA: TGTGCCAGCAGCTCGACAGGCCCGGTAGCCAAAAACATTCAGTACTTC. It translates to CASSSTGPVAKNIQYF.

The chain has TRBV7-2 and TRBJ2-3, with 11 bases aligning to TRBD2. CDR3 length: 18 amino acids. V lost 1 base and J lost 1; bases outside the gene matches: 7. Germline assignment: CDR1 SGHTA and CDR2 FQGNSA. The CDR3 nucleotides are TGTGCCAGCAGCTTAGTCACTAGCGGGAGTCTCGGCACAGATACGCAGTATTTT. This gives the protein CASSLVTSGSLGTDTQYF.

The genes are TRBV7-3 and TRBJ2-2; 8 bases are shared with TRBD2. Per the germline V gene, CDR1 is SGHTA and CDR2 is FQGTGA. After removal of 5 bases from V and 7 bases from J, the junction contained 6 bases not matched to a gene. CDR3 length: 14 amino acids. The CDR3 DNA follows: TGTGCCAGCAGCAGGACTAGCTTGGGCGGGGAGCTGTTTTTT. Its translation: CASSRTSLGGELFF.

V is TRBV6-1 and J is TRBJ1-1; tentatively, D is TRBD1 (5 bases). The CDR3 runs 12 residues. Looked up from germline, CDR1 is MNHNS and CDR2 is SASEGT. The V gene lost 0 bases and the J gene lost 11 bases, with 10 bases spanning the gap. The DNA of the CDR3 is TGTGCCAGCAGTGAAGCGAGGGGAGAGGCTTTCTTT. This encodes CASSEARGEAFF.

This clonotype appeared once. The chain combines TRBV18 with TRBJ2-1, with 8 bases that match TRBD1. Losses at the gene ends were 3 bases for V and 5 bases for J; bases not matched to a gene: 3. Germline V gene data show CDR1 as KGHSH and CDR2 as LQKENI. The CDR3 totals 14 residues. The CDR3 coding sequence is TGTGCCAGCTCACCTCGACAGGGGAACAATGAGCAGTTCTTC. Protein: CASSPRQGNNEQFF.

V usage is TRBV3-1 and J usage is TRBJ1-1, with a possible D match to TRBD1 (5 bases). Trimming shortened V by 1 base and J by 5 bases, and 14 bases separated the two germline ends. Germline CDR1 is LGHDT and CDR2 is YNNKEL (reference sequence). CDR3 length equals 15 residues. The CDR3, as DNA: TGTGCCAGCAGCCAAGGCGGGGGTTCTGGTACTGAAGCTTTCTTT. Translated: CASSQGGGSGTEAFF.

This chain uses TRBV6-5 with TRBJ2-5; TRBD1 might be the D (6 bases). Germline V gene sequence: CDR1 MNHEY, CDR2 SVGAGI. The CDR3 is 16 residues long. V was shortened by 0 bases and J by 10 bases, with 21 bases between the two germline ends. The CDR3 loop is CASSYSFQNKQGNQYF. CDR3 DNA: TGTGCCAGCAGTTACTCTTTCCAGAATAAACAGGGTAACCAGTACTTC.